These 27 T cell receptor beta chains were sequenced from one sample in a study of blood T cells in healthy people across ages. Together with a sample-barcoded 5' primer, a J-beta primer mix was included in a second PCR lasting roughly 6 to 12 cycles. TCRdb called the 5' RACE reads again in MiXCR, with one record for every CDR3 protein. The data contain 1.5 million to 2 million distinct CDR3 sequences, just under 50% of them singletons. The sequencing input was blood. The origin of the receptors is a woman aged 40 to 55 in good health.

The chain links TRBV6-6 to TRBJ2-7; D gene ambiguous. The CDR3 has 16 residues. The germline V gene encodes CDR1 MNHNY and CDR2 SVGAGI (reference sequence). Trimming took 0 bases from V and 1 from J, leaving 13 bases between them. The CDR3 protein is CASSYSDRGASYEQYF. CDR3 coding DNA: TGTGCCAGCAGTTACTCGGACCGTGGAGCTTCCTACGAGCAGTACTTC.

This clonotype was picked up a small number of times. The chain employs TRBV4-2 and TRBJ2-3; 9 positions match TRBD2. CDR1 LGHNA and CDR2 YNFKEQ come from the germline V gene. The trim removed 4 bases at V and 0 bases at J, leaving 11 bases unmatched. The CDR3 sequence is 18 residues long. The CDR3 DNA follows: TGTGCCAGCAGCCCGCTATCCCTTAGCGGGGGAAGCACAGATACGCAGTATTTT. Translated, it gives CASSPLSLSGGSTDTQYF.

This clonotype was seen only a few times. The chain couples TRBV9 to TRBJ2-1, with TRBD2 matching 7 bases. This CDR3 comprises 16 residues. The germline V gene has CDR1 SGDLS and CDR2 YYNGEE. J lost 2 bases, V lost 0 bases, and 5 bases had no gene match. The CDR3 DNA follows: TGTGCCAGCAGCGTAGCTACGGCGGGGGCCTACAATGAGCAGTTCTTC. Protein sequence: CASSVATAGAYNEQFF.

The CDR3: CASSTAGGLQPQYF. The CDR3 DNA follows: TGTGCCAGCAGCACCGCGGGGGGGCTTCAACCCCAGTACTTC. This chain joins TRBV7-2 and TRBJ2-5; 9 bases map to TRBD2. This CDR3 is 14 amino acids long. Germline V gene data show CDR1 as SGHTA and CDR2 as FQGNSA. V was pared by 5 bases and J by 9 bases, with 10 bases of the junction left unmatched.

CDR3 residues: CSAAGPGGLYEQYF. DNA for the CDR3: TGCAGTGCTGCCGGGCCAGGGGGACTCTACGAGCAGTACTTC. J is TRBJ2-5 and V is TRBV20-1; possible D gene TRBD1, 7 bases. TRBJ2-7 explains the end of the DNA better; the J call may be wrong. Germline loops: CDR1 DFQATT, CDR2 SNEGSKA (reference sequence). The CDR3 runs 14 residues.

The V call is TRBV27, the J call TRBJ2-3; TRBD1 or TRBD2 may be the D gene (5 bases each). Germline V gene data show CDR1 as MNHEY and CDR2 as SMNVEV (reference sequence). The CDR3 spans 15 residues. The V gene lost 2 bases and the J gene lost 6 bases, with 15 bases spanning the gap. In DNA form, the CDR3 reads TGTGCCAGCAGTTTAATTAATGGGGGACGGGATACGCAGTATTTT. Translating gives CASSLINGGRDTQYF.

CDR3 coding DNA: TGTGCCAGCAGCTTAGTAGAGGGGAGCACTGAAGCTTTCTTT. Amino acid sequence: CASSLVEGSTEAFF. V gene TRBV11-2 combines with J gene TRBJ1-1, with a weak D call TRBD1 (5 bases). Per the germline V gene, CDR1 is SGHAT and CDR2 is FQNNGV. Trimming removed 1 base at V and 4 bases at J, with 10 bases between. There are 14 residues in the CDR3. The full variable domain, rest sourced from reference TRBV11-2 and TRBJ1-1, is EAGVAQSPRYKIIEKRQSVAFWCNPISGHATLYWYQQILGQGPKLLIQFQNNGVVDDSQLPKDRFSAERLKGVDSTLKIQPAKLEDSAVYLCASSLVEGSTEAFFGQGTRLTVV.

The CDR3: CASGTGNTEAFF. DNA of the CDR3: TGTGCCAGCGGGACAGGGAACACTGAAGCTTTCTTT. V and J are TRBV11-3 and TRBJ1-1; 8 bases line up with TRBD1. This CDR3 contains 12 residues. Germline lookup yields CDR1 SGHNT and CDR2 YENEEA. V was pared by 8 bases and J by 1 base, with 0 bases of the junction left unmatched.

This chain joins TRBV12-3 or TRBV12-4 and TRBJ2-7; D may be TRBD1 (5 bases). The ends were cut back, 5 bases at V and 6 bases at J, with 17 bases in the middle. The CDR3 totals 14 residues. The CDR3, as DNA: TGTGCCAGCAGTCCCTCCACAGGTTTTGGCGAGCAGTACTTC. This translates into CASSPSTGFGEQYF.

This rearrangement joins TRBV20-1 to TRBJ2-1, with D possibly matching TRBD2 (6 bases). Trimming stripped 5 bases from V and 3 bases from J, with 20 bases between. Germline V gives CDR1 DFQATT, CDR2 SNEGSKA (reference sequence). The CDR3 is 16 amino acids. This CDR3 is CSAGEALASIYNEQFF. The DNA of the CDR3 is TGCAGTGCTGGGGAGGCTCTAGCGTCTATCTACAATGAGCAGTTCTTC.

This clonotype has a handful of counts. V is TRBV7-2 and J is TRBJ2-6; a weak D match, TRBD2 (6 bases). The CDR3 is made up of 17 amino acids. Trimming removed 6 bases from V and 0 bases from J, with 15 bases in between. Germline CDR1 and CDR2: SGHTA and FQGNSA. The CDR3 DNA reads TGTGCCAGCAGGCCGGGACGGGGGATCTCTGGGGCCAACGTCCTGACTTTC. Protein sequence: CASRPGRGISGANVLTF.

The chain employs TRBV15 and TRBJ1-1; the D is unclear. The CDR3 has 14 residues. The V end lost 4 bases, the J end lost 1 base, and 10 bases lay between the germline ends. Germline CDR1 and CDR2: LNHNV and YYDKDF (reference sequence). In nucleotides, the CDR3 is TGTGCCACCAGCACACTTTCAGAGAACACTGAAGCTTTCTTT. Translation gives CATSTLSENTEAFF.

This clonotype was seen only once. The V call is TRBV6-1, the J call TRBJ2-7; D call uncertain. Trimming left V 1 base short and J 5 bases short, with 9 bases between. CDR3 length: 13 residues. The germline CDR1 and CDR2 sequences are MNHNS and SASEGT. The CDR3 coding sequence is TGTGCCAGCAGTGAAGGATTGGCAGACGAGCAGTACTTC. It specifies CASSEGLADEQYF.

The sample holds a few counts of this clonotype. The chain has TRBV25-1 and TRBJ2-5; D may be TRBD1 (5 bases). The CDR3 length is 15 residues. Germline loops: CDR1 MGHDK, CDR2 SYGVNS. V was pared by 3 bases and J by 4 bases, with 15 bases between. The CDR3, as DNA: TGTGCCAGCAGTGAGCCCAGGGCGCTGGGAGAGACCCAGTACTTC. Translated, it gives CASSEPRALGETQYF.

CDR3 amino acids: CSLTSGGLWAKNIQYF. As DNA, the CDR3 is TGCAGTCTCACTAGCGGGGGGTTGTGGGCCAAAAACATTCAGTACTTC. The chain recombines TRBV20-1 with TRBJ2-4, with 12 bases matching TRBD2. Germline lookup yields CDR1 DFQATT and CDR2 SNEGSKA (reference sequence). The CDR3 runs to 16 residues. V lost 8 bases to trimming and J lost 1 base; unmatched junction nucleotides: 9.

This chain's CDR3 is CASSENLGQMSYEQYF. For the CDR3, the DNA is TGTGCCAGCAGTGAAAACCTGGGACAGATGTCCTACGAGCAGTACTTC. The rearrangement links TRBV7-9 to TRBJ2-7, with TRBD1 matching over 7 bases. After removal of 6 bases from V and 1 base from J, the junction contained 12 bases not matched to a gene. The CDR3 loop spans 16 amino acids. Germline CDR1 SEHNR, CDR2 FQNEAQ (reference sequence).

This clonotype was detected only a few times. The CDR3 coding sequence is TGCAGCGTTGTCGACAGGGGCAACGAGCAGTACTTC. Translated, it gives CSVVDRGNEQYF. The chain has TRBV29-1 and TRBJ2-7; TRBD1 matches at 8 bases. Losses at the gene ends were 4 bases for V and 5 bases for J; bases not matched to a gene: 4. Germline V gene lookup returns CDR1 SQVTM and CDR2 ANQGSEA. This CDR3 is built from 12 residues.

The CDR3 nucleotides read TGTGCCACCAGCAGAGACCGGAAGGGATCTAACTATGGCTACACCTTC. It codes for CATSRDRKGSNYGYTF. The gene calls are TRBV15 and TRBJ1-2; D is uncertain. The CDR3 extends over 16 amino acids. The V gene lost 0 bases and the J gene lost 0 bases, with 11 bases spanning the gap. The germline V gene has CDR1 LNHNV and CDR2 YYDKDF (reference sequence).

The chain is built from TRBV7-2 and TRBJ2-5; D ambiguous. Trimming took off 1 base at V and 7 bases at J, with 19 bases between the two ends. In germline, CDR1 is SGHTA, CDR2 FQGNSA. The CDR3 loop spans 16 amino acids. The CDR3 region is CASSLEAVSGWGTQYF. The CDR3 DNA reads as TGTGCCAGCAGCTTAGAAGCCGTCAGTGGGTGGGGGACCCAGTACTTC.

The chain employs TRBV4-2 and TRBJ2-3, with TRBD2 identical over 9 bases. V was pared by 4 bases and J by 3 bases, with 11 bases of the junction left unmatched. The CDR3 consists of 17 residues. CDR1 LGHNA and CDR2 YNFKEQ come from the germline V gene. The DNA of the CDR3 is TGTGCCAGCAGCCGACGGACCGCGGGGGGGAGGACAGATACGCAGTATTTT. The encoded protein is CASSRRTAGGRTDTQYF.

The chain joins TRBV20-1 to TRBJ1-2, with no clear D. Germline-derived CDR1 and CDR2 are DFQATT and SNEGSKA (reference sequence). The CDR3 is made up of 12 amino acids. V was cut by 4 bases and J by 4 bases, with 10 bases left in between. CDR3 nucleotides: TGCAGTGCTACCGCGGAGTCCTATGGCTACACCTTC. Translation gives CSATAESYGYTF.

J is TRBJ2-4 and V is TRBV2; no clear D gene. The CDR3 length is 15 residues. Germline V CDR1 and CDR2: SNHLY, FYNNEI. Trimming shortened V by 6 bases and J by 7 bases, and 19 bases separated the two germline ends. CDR3 sequence (DNA): TGTGCCAGCAGACCCGGACCCATAGGACGGAACATTCAGTACTTC. Translated, it gives CASRPGPIGRNIQYF.

In DNA, the CDR3 is TGCAGTGCATCACAGGGTTTTGGGGAAAAACTGTTTTTT. It codes for CSASQGFGEKLFF. J is TRBJ1-4 and V is TRBV20-1; D might be TRBD1 (6 bases). The ends were cut back, 6 bases at V and 8 bases at J, with 16 bases in the middle. The CDR3 length is 13 residues. CDR1 is DFQATT, CDR2 SNEGSKA, per germline (reference sequence).

Worth noting for this clonotype: The germline gene is not matched at one end of the junction; a read error may be the cause. V is TRBV7-3 and J is TRBJ2-3; no reliable D call. The germline V gene has CDR1 SGHTA and CDR2 FQGTGA. The CDR3 length is 14 residues. For the CDR3, the DNA is TGTGCCTCTTCCCCGGTCTCTGCCACAGATACGCGGTATTTT. This sequence encodes CASSPVSATDTRYF.

The rearrangement uses TRBV7-2 and TRBJ2-4; TRBD2 aligns across 11 bases. After removal of 2 bases from V and 6 bases from J, the junction contained 6 bases not matched to a gene. The CDR3 totals 16 residues. The V gene's germline CDR1 is SGHTA and CDR2 FQGNSA. Here the CDR3 DNA reads TGTGCCAGCAGCTTACGACTAGCGGGGTCGGCAAACATTCAGTACTTC. Translated, it gives CASSLRLAGSANIQYF.

This chain joins TRBV20-1 and TRBJ2-1; TRBD2 aligns across 13 bases. Germline values: CDR1 DFQATT, CDR2 SNEGSKA (reference sequence). V lost 5 bases to trimming and J lost 9 bases; unmatched junction nucleotides: 13. The CDR3 loop spans 16 amino acids. The CDR3 protein is CSASKLAGGRYGEQFF. The CDR3 bases are TGCAGTGCTTCGAAACTAGCGGGGGGGAGGTATGGTGAGCAGTTCTTC.

This clonotype turned up a few times. This rearrangement joins TRBV29-1 to TRBJ2-1; D may correspond to TRBD1 or TRBD2 (5 bases each). The ends were cut back, 1 base at V and 9 bases at J, with 19 bases in the middle. Germline CDR1 and CDR2: SQVTM and ANQGSEA. CDR3 length: 15 amino acids. The CDR3 DNA follows: TGCAGCGTTGAAGCGGGTTCGGTGCAAGGGACTGAGCAGTTCTTC. Translated: CSVEAGSVQGTEQFF.